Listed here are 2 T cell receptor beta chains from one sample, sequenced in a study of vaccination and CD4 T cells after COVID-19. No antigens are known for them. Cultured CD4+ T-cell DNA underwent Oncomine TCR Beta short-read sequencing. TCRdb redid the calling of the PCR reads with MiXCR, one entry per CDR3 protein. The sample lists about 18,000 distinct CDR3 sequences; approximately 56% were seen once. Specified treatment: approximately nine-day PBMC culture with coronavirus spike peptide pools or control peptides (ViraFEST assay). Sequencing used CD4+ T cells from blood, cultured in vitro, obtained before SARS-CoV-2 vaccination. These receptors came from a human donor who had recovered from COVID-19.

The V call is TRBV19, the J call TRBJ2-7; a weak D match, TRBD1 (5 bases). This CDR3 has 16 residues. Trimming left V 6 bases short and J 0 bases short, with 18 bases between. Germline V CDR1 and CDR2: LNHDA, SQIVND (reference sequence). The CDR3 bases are TGTGCCAGTAGATTGCGCCAGGGTTCCCTCTCCTACGAGCAGTACTTC. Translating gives CASRLRQGSLSYEQYF.

CDR3 bases: TGTGCCAGCAGTGGGGATAATTCACCCCTCCACTTT. It codes for CASSGDNSPLHF. This chain links TRBV6-1 with TRBJ1-6; no firm D call. This CDR3 contains 12 residues. CDR1 is MNHNS, CDR2 SASEGT, per germline. Trimming shortened V by 4 bases and J by 5 bases, and 3 bases separated the two germline ends.